The 14 T cell receptor beta chains listed next were all sequenced from one sample in a study of response to subunit inactivated influenza vaccine (dated by TCRdb to 2016 to 2018). The receptor library was made with RT-PCR. Instrument used: Illumina HiSeq 2500. TCRdb itself trimmed the public reads at Q25 with fastp, ran MiXCR and retained productive beta chains. Every CDR3 protein is listed once, alongside the most common genes and DNA of its rows. The sample includes about 800,000 distinct CDR3 sequences, with around 20% observed a single time. The top ten hold approximately 10% of the sample. This specimen consisted of PBMCs from blood, obtained more than 4 days after vaccination. The source of these receptors is a man in his forties or fifties who received an inactivated influenza vaccine. Donor details come from another sample of the same person, matched by shared clones.

The rearrangement uses TRBV7-2 and TRBJ2-3; TRBD1 is a possible D gene (5 bases). The germline CDR1 and CDR2 sequences are SGHTA and FQGNSA. The CDR3 runs 13 residues. Trimming pared 10 bases from V and 0 bases from J, leaving 11 bases between. The CDR3 region is CAIRGASTDTQYF. The DNA for the CDR3 is TGTGCCATAAGGGGTGCCAGCACAGATACGCAGTATTTT.

J is TRBJ2-5 and V is TRBV5-1; D remains ambiguous. The CDR3 contains 14 residues. Per the germline V gene, CDR1 is SGHRS and CDR2 is YFSETQ. Trimming cost V 0 bases and J 3 bases, with 9 bases left between them. In DNA, the CDR3 is TGCGCCAGCAGCTTGGGGAACAGTAAAGAGACCCAGTACTTC. Protein sequence: CASSLGNSKETQYF.

This clonotype was seen once. The rearrangement links TRBV28 to TRBJ1-5, with a weak D call TRBD1 (5 bases). Germline CDR1 reads MDHEN; CDR2 reads SYDVKM. Trimming took 8 bases from V and 3 from J, leaving 17 bases between them. The CDR3 is made up of 15 amino acids. CDR3 protein: CASSRGGYLNQPQHF. The CDR3 DNA reads as TGTGCCAGCTCGCGGGGGGGATATCTCAATCAGCCCCAGCATTTT. The full variable domain, rest sourced from reference TRBV28 and TRBJ1-5, is DVKVTQSSRYLVKRTGEKVFLECVQDMDHENMFWYRQDPGLGLRLIYFSYDVKMKEKGDIPEGYSVSREKKERFSLILESASTNQTSMYLCASSRGGYLNQPQHFGDGTRLSIL.

The V gene is TRBV7-9, the J gene TRBJ2-7; D may correspond to TRBD1 or TRBD2 (6 bases each). The CDR3 runs 15 residues. V lost 0 bases and J 2 bases, leaving 11 bases between the germline ends. The germline CDR1 and CDR2 sequences are SEHNR and FQNEAQ (reference sequence). CDR3 amino acids: CASSLAVGGAYEQYF. The DNA of the CDR3 is TGTGCCAGCAGCTTAGCCGTCGGGGGCGCCTACGAGCAGTACTTC.

This clonotype was counted between two and nine times. This sequence joins TRBV6-1 and TRBJ2-1, with 9 bases lining up with TRBD2. V shed 7 bases and J 5 bases; nucleotides not matched to a gene: 9. The CDR3 is made up of 15 amino acids. Germline loops: CDR1 MNHNS, CDR2 SASEGT. The CDR3 DNA is TGTGCCAGCACTCCCCGACTAGCGGTTGACAATGAGCAGTTCTTC. Residues: CASTPRLAVDNEQFF.

This chain uses TRBV4-3 with TRBJ2-7, with D possibly being TRBD1 or TRBD2 (6 bases each). Trimming left V 0 bases short and J 3 bases short, with 15 bases between. CDR3 size: 16 residues. Germline CDR1 LGHNA, CDR2 YSLEER. CDR3 region: CASSQDLSRGGYEQYF. In nucleotides, the CDR3 is TGCGCCAGCAGCCAAGATTTGTCCAGGGGAGGCTACGAGCAGTACTTC.

This clonotype was recorded at least ten times. The chain couples TRBV6-5 to TRBJ2-7; the match to TRBD2 covers 11 bases. CDR3 length: 15 residues. V lost 0 bases to trimming and J lost 2 bases; unmatched junction nucleotides: 0. CDR1 MNHEY and CDR2 SVGAGI come from the germline V gene. CDR3 nucleotide sequence: TGTGCCAGCAGTTACTCGGGACTAGCGGCCTACGAGCAGTACTTC. Protein: CASSYSGLAAYEQYF.

This chain uses TRBV5-1 with TRBJ2-1; TRBD2 agrees at 9 bases. The CDR3 has 16 amino acids. The V and J ends lost 4 bases and 1 base, in that order; junction bases with no gene match: 6. Germline CDR1 is SGHRS and CDR2 is YFSETQ. CDR3 protein: CASSPGTSFSYNEQFF. DNA of the CDR3: TGCGCCAGCAGCCCGGGGACTAGCTTTTCCTACAATGAGCAGTTCTTC.

This sequence joins TRBV5-1 and TRBJ2-1; 8 nucleotides line up with TRBD2. V dropped 5 bases and J dropped 3; count of bases not matched to a gene: 4. This CDR3 is built from 14 residues. Per germline, CDR1 SGHRS and CDR2 YFSETQ. CDR3 protein: CASRSLADYNEQFF. CDR3 coding DNA: TGCGCCAGCAGATCACTAGCGGACTACAATGAGCAGTTCTTC.

The J gene is TRBJ2-7, the V gene TRBV2; 8 positions match TRBD1. This CDR3 spans 13 amino acids. Germline lookup yields CDR1 SNHLY and CDR2 FYNNEI. J gave up 4 bases and V 4 bases, and 3 bases lay outside the gene matches. CDR3: CASSVDRGYEQYF. Here the CDR3 DNA reads TGTGCCAGCAGTGTTGACAGGGGATACGAGCAGTACTTC.

There are many counts of this clonotype. A read error may produce the germline difference seen at one junction end. This rearrangement joins TRBV29-1 to TRBJ2-1; 15 nucleotides line up with TRBD2. The germline V gene encodes CDR1 SQVTM and CDR2 ANQGSEA. The CDR3 has 13 residues. This CDR3 is CSVGTSGRVEGIF. The CDR3 DNA reads as TGCAGCGTTGGGACTAGCGGGAGGGTGGAGGGGATCTTC.

This clonotype was recorded a few times. This chain links TRBV6-5 with TRBJ2-7; D gene uncertain. The V gene lost 4 bases and the J gene lost 3 bases, with 10 bases spanning the gap. The CDR3 is 13 amino acids. CDR1 is MNHEY and CDR2 is SVGAGI in the germline V gene. The DNA for the CDR3 is TGTGCCAGCAGTTTCTCGACTGACTACGAGCAGTACTTC. It specifies CASSFSTDYEQYF.

The chain employs TRBV13 and TRBJ1-1; D is uncertain. The CDR3 consists of 14 residues. V was clipped by 1 base and J by 1 base, with 7 bases between them. CDR1 is PRHDT, CDR2 FYEKMQ, per germline (reference sequence). CDR3 residues: CASSLEAENTEAFF. DNA of the CDR3: TGTGCCAGCAGCTTAGAGGCAGAGAACACTGAAGCTTTCTTT. The full variable domain, in which reference TRBV13 and TRBJ1-1 provide the parts outside the CDR3, is AAGVIQSPRHLIKEKRETATLKCYPIPRHDTVYWYQQGPGQDPQFLISFYEKMQSDKGSIPDRFSAQQFSDYHSELNMSSLELGDSALYFCASSLEAENTEAFFGQGTRLTVV.

The chain recombines TRBV2 with TRBJ2-4, with D tentatively TRBD2 (5 bases). The germline gives CDR1 SNHLY, CDR2 FYNNEI. This CDR3 is 13 amino acids long. Trimming stripped 8 bases from V and 4 bases from J, with 12 bases between. Written as DNA, the CDR3 is TGTGCCAGCGGAGAGGGCTGGAAAAACATTCAGTACTTC. It specifies CASGEGWKNIQYF.